The 3 T cell receptor beta chains below come from one sample, sequenced in a study of T cells in Graves' hyperthyroidism and ophthalmopathy. Amplification yielded TCR beta CDR3 regions, with RNA transcripts as the source. First-round RT-PCR of the TCR CDR3 relied on the HTBI primer set. TCRdb called the multiplex PCR reads again in MiXCR, with one record for every CDR3 protein. Altogether 360,000 or so distinct CDR3 sequences are present, 15% to 20% being singletons, with the ten largest covering around 15%. Sequencing was performed on blood. The receptor set was obtained from a woman aged 40 to 50 with Graves' ophthalmopathy.

There are many counts of this clonotype. This rearrangement joins TRBV30 to TRBJ1-2; tentative D call: TRBD1 (6 bases). With 5 bases removed from V and 4 bases from J, the gap between germline ends came to 14 bases. Germline loops: CDR1 GTSNPN, CDR2 SVGIG (reference sequence). The CDR3 runs to 13 residues. CDR3 loop: CAWGTGSGYGYTF. CDR3 DNA sequence: TGTGCCTGGGGAACAGGGAGCGGCTATGGCTACACCTTC.

The chain links TRBV10-3 to TRBJ2-7, with 11 bases that match TRBD2. Germline CDR1 and CDR2: ENHRY and SYGVKD. The junction had 1 base not matched to a gene; V was cut back by 9 bases and J by 0 bases. The CDR3 is 13 amino acids. The CDR3 spells CAITSGSSYEQYF. The CDR3 nucleotides are TGTGCCATTACTAGCGGGAGCTCCTACGAGCAGTACTTC.

This clonotype was counted many times. The chain employs TRBV19 and TRBJ1-1; unclear D gene. V was shortened by 0 bases and J by 2 bases, with 16 bases between the two germline ends. CDR1 is LNHDA, CDR2 SQIVND, per germline (reference sequence). This CDR3 region has 17 residues. The CDR3 here is CASSIDRLRRTNTEAFF. The DNA for the CDR3 is TGTGCCAGTAGTATAGATCGATTAAGACGGACCAACACTGAAGCTTTCTTT. The full variable domain, with the rest looked up from reference TRBV19 and TRBJ1-1, is DGGITQSPKYLFRKEGQNVTLSCEQNLNHDAMYWYRQDPGQGLRLIYYSQIVNDFQKGDIAEGYSVSREKKESFPLTVTSAQKNPTAFYLCASSIDRLRRTNTEAFFGQGTRLTVV.